The clone carrying this T cell receptor (beta chain) was found a few times. An end of the junction differs from the germline gene, which may be a read error. This library used around 0.4 ug RNA and molecular barcoded adaptors spanning alpha/delta and beta/gamma chains. TCRdb processed the reads anew with MiXCR; each CDR3 protein has one entry. The sample records tens of thousands of distinct CDR3 sequences, roughly 13% being singletons. These data are taken from a study of read filtering for tumor transcriptome and immune sequencing. Study-level information: Patients were approximately 17 male and roughly 15 female, mean age 65.9 years, range about 47 to 80.

Sequencing was done on a sample of a population of CD138-negative cells sorted from bone marrow. This TCR derives from a donor older than 35 with multiple myeloma.

The CDR3 DNA is TGTGCCAGCAGCTCCACAGGGGCGCCTGGGGCCAACGTCCTGGCTTTC. Translating gives CASSSTGAPGANVLAF. The chain joins TRBV7-6 to TRBJ2-6, with 7 bases lining up with TRBD1. CDR3 size: 16 residues. CDR1 is SGHVS and CDR2 is FNYEAQ in the germline V gene.